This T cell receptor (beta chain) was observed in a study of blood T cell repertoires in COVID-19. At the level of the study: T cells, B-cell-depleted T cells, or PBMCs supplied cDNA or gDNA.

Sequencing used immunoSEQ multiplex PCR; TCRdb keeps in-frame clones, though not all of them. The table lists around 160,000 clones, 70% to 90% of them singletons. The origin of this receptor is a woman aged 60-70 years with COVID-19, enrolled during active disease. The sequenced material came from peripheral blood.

The chain's CDR3 is CASSISNPANVLTF. CDR3 nucleotides: TGTGCCAGTAGTATTTCTAATCCAGCCAACGTCCTGACTTTC. The rearrangement joins TRBV19 to TRBJ2-6, with D unclear. Germline V gene data show CDR1 as LNHDA and CDR2 as SQIVND (reference sequence). Trimming removed 3 bases from V and 7 bases from J, with 10 bases in between. The CDR3 runs 14 residues.